Below, one TCR beta chain is given with its context. Germline CDR1 and CDR2: SGHRS and YFSETQ. V gave up 4 bases and J gave up 3 bases; unmatched junction bases: 7. The CDR3 contains 16 residues. The sample belongs to a study of blood T cell repertoires in COVID-19. Sequencing used immunoSEQ multiplex PCR; TCRdb keeps in-frame clones, though not all of them. The profile shows roughly 55,000 clones, around 73% of them singletons. The material sequenced was peripheral blood. J is TRBJ2-7 and V is TRBV5-1, with 13 bases that match TRBD2. The sequence came from a man older than 75 with acute or convalescent COVID-19. CDR3 region: CASSPAGLAGNYEQYF. The CDR3 DNA sequence: TGCGCCAGCAGCCCGGCGGGACTAGCGGGAAACTACGAGCAGTACTTC.